A single sample gave rise to the 15 T cell receptor beta chains below, sequenced in a study of blood T cell repertoires in COVID-19. The method was immunoSEQ multiplex PCR; TCRdb's version includes in-frame clones alone and lacks a portion of them. In the table there are approximately 350,000 clones, roughly 84% of which are singletons. The sequenced material came from PBMCs or T cells enriched from blood (not recorded which). All receptors come from a woman aged 30 to 39 who had recovered from COVID-19.

This chain connects TRBV6-7 to TRBJ2-1; 8 positions agree with TRBD1. TRBV6-7 is labeled an ORF, and its function is uncertain. V dropped 4 bases and J dropped 5; count of bases not matched to a gene: 7. The CDR3 totals 15 residues. In DNA form, the CDR3 reads TGTGCCAGCAGTTCGGGGACAGGCAACGACAATGAGCAGTTCTTC. Encoded protein: CASSSGTGNDNEQFF.

The chain employs TRBV4-1 and TRBJ2-1; possible D gene TRBD2, 5 bases. In germline, CDR1 is MGHRA, CDR2 YSYEKL. V was trimmed by 4 bases and J by 8 bases, leaving 12 bases between them. This CDR3 spans 13 amino acids. This CDR3 is CASSRKLEDEQFF. Here the CDR3 DNA reads TGCGCCAGCAGCCGCAAACTAGAGGATGAGCAGTTCTTC.

The chain couples TRBV5-6 to TRBJ1-4; possibly TRBD1 for D (6 bases). The germline CDR1 and CDR2 sequences are SGHDT and YYEEEE. This CDR3 contains 15 residues. Trimming took 4 bases from V and 7 from J, leaving 17 bases between them. The CDR3 DNA is TGTGCCAGCAGCCAGGAAAGAACAGGGCTTGAAAAACTGTTTTTT. It yields the protein CASSQERTGLEKLFF.

This clone occurred a few times. V and J are TRBV15 and TRBJ1-2, with D maybe TRBD1 (5 bases). The CDR3 consists of 14 residues. V was trimmed by 3 bases and J by 2 bases, leaving 10 bases between them. In germline, CDR1 is LNHNV, CDR2 YYDKDF (reference sequence). CDR3 amino acids: CATSRERTNYGYTF. The CDR3 DNA is TGTGCCACCAGCAGGGAAAGGACAAACTATGGCTACACCTTC. Complete variable domain (other parts from reference TRBV15 and TRBJ1-2): DAMVIQNPRYQVTQFGKPVTLSCSQTLNHNVMYWYQQKSSQAPKLLFHYYDKDFNNEADTPDNFQSRRPNTSFCFLDIRSPGLGDTAMYLCATSRERTNYGYTFGSGTRLTVV.

The chain is built from TRBV24-1 and TRBJ1-1; possible D gene TRBD1, 5 bases. CDR1 KGHDR and CDR2 SFDVKD come from the germline V gene. This CDR3 contains 14 residues. The V gene lost 4 bases and the J gene lost 6 bases, with 14 bases spanning the gap. Written as DNA, the CDR3 is TGTGCCACCAGTGACCCTAGGGGAGGGGCTGAAGCTTTCTTT. The encoded protein is CATSDPRGGAEAFF.

This rearrangement joins TRBV4-1 to TRBJ1-2; D is possibly TRBD1 (5 bases). V was trimmed by 4 bases and J by 3 bases, leaving 9 bases between them. The CDR3 runs to 13 residues. CDR1 and CDR2 (germline): MGHRA, YSYEKL. Here the CDR3 reads CASSPQEYYGYTF. CDR3 in DNA: TGCGCCAGCAGCCCACAGGAATACTATGGCTACACCTTC.

The V call is TRBV3-1 (or the pseudogene TRBV3-2), the J call TRBJ1-2, with D perhaps matching TRBD1 (6 bases). The CDR3 is made up of 15 amino acids. Germline V gene lookup returns CDR1 LGHDT and CDR2 YNNKEL (reference sequence). The V gene lost 1 base and the J gene lost 4 bases, with 13 bases spanning the gap. CDR3 region: CASSQVAGAGYGYTF. CDR3 in DNA: TGTGCCAGCAGCCAAGTGGCGGGGGCGGGCTATGGCTACACCTTC.

This sequence joins TRBV6-5 and TRBJ2-7; D is perhaps TRBD1 (5 bases). Germline CDR1 MNHEY, CDR2 SVGAGI. V shed 2 bases and J shed 7 bases, with 15 bases lying between them. This CDR3 is built from 14 residues. The CDR3 sequence: CASSYPRTPWEQYF. CDR3 coding DNA: TGTGCCAGCAGTTACCCCCGGACACCATGGGAGCAGTACTTC.

The chain carries TRBV4-2 and TRBJ1-5, with D possibly TRBD1 on 5 matching bases. The CDR3 is 15 amino acids. V lost 4 bases and J 4 bases, leaving 14 bases between the germline ends. From germline, CDR1 is LGHNA and CDR2 YNFKEQ. This CDR3 reads CASSPTQGVNQPQHF. The CDR3 DNA reads TGTGCCAGCAGCCCCACCCAGGGTGTTAATCAGCCCCAGCATTTT.

V gene TRBV14 combines with J gene TRBJ2-5; no clear D. V lost 5 bases, J lost 4 bases, and 8 bases lay in between. The germline gives CDR1 SGHDN, CDR2 FVKESK. The CDR3 consists of 12 residues. The CDR3 coding sequence is TGTGCCAGCAGCTTAAATCGAGAGACCCAGTACTTC. The encoded protein is CASSLNRETQYF.

V and J are TRBV7-2 and TRBJ2-4; 8 positions match TRBD1. CDR3 length: 13 amino acids. The germline gives CDR1 SGHTA, CDR2 FQGNSA. With 5 bases clipped from V and 5 bases from J, the junction kept 2 bases outside the gene matches. CDR3 in amino acids: CASSPGQENIQYF. The DNA of the CDR3 is TGTGCCAGCAGCCCGGGACAGGAAAACATTCAGTACTTC.

The chain combines TRBV7-2 with TRBJ2-2; a possible D gene is TRBD2 (6 bases). This CDR3 has 18 residues. The germline V and J ends were trimmed by 3 bases and 0 bases, with 17 bases remaining between them. The germline V gene has CDR1 SGHTA and CDR2 FQGNSA. CDR3 coding DNA: TGTGCCAGCAGCTTCTTAGCGGTATGGACCGCGAACACCGGGGAGCTGTTTTTT. The encoded protein is CASSFLAVWTANTGELFF. Looking up the rest from reference TRBV7-2 and TRBJ2-2 gives the full variable domain: GAGVSQSPSNKVTEKGKDVELRCDPISGHTALYWYRQSLGQGLEFLIYFQGNSAPDKSGLPSDRFSAERTGGSVSTLTIQRTQQEDSAVYLCASSFLAVWTANTGELFFGEGSRLTVL.

V usage is TRBV27 and J usage is TRBJ2-6, with D perhaps TRBD1 (5 bases). V dropped 4 bases and J dropped 2 bases, with 15 bases sitting between them. Germline-derived CDR1 and CDR2 are MNHEY and SMNVEV (reference sequence). The CDR3 spans 17 residues. CDR3 sequence reads: CASSSAVGRAGANVLTF. The CDR3 DNA reads as TGTGCCAGCAGTTCGGCGGTGGGCAGGGCTGGGGCCAACGTCCTGACTTTC. Full variable domain (outside the CDR3, taken from reference TRBV27 and TRBJ2-6): EAQVTQNPRYLITVTGKKLTVTCSQNMNHEYMSWYRQDPGLGLRQIYYSMNVEVTDKGDVPEGYKVSRKEKRNFPLILESPSPNQTSLYFCASSSAVGRAGANVLTFGAGSRLTVL.

The gene calls are TRBV5-1 and TRBJ1-3; TRBD1 is a possible D gene (5 bases). The germline V gene has CDR1 SGHRS and CDR2 YFSETQ. Trimming pared 3 bases from V and 0 bases from J, leaving 16 bases between. The CDR3 has 17 amino acids. CDR3 sequence (DNA): TGCGCCAGCAGCTCAATGCCAGGACATCTCTCTGGAAACACCATATATTTT. Translation gives CASSSMPGHLSGNTIYF.

This chain links TRBV9 with TRBJ2-3; 8 bases are shared with TRBD2. The CDR3 contains 17 residues. Germline V CDR1 and CDR2: SGDLS, YYNGEE. Trimming took 3 bases from V and 5 from J; bases not matched to a gene: 14. DNA of the CDR3: TGTGCCAGCAGCGCCCCGGGTGGGGGCGGGAGGTTAGATACGCAGTATTTT. Translated: CASSAPGGGGRLDTQYF.